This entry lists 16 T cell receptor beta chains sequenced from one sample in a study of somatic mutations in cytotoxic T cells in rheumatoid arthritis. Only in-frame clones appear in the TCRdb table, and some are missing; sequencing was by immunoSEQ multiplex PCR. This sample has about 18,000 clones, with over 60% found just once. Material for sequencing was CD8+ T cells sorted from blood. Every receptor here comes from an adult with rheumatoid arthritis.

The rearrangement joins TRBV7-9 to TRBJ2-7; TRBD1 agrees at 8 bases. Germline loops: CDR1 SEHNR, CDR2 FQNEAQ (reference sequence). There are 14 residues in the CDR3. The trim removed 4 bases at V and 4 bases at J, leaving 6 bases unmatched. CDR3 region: CASSSTGEGYEQYF. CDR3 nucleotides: TGTGCCAGCAGCTCGACAGGGGAAGGTTACGAGCAGTACTTC.

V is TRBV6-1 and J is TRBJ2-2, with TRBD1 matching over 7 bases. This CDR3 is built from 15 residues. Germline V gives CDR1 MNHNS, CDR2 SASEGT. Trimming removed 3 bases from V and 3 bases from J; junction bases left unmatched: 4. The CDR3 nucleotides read TGTGCCAGCAGTGATGGAGACAGGGACACCGGGGAGCTGTTTTTT. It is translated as CASSDGDRDTGELFF.

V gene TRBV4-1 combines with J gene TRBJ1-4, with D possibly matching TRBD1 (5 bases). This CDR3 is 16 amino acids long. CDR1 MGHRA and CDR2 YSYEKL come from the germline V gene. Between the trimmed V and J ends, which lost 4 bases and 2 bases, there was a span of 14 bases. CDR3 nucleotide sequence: TGCGCCAGCAGCCCGCCCCGAGGGGCCACTAATGAAAAACTGTTTTTT. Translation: CASSPPRGATNEKLFF.

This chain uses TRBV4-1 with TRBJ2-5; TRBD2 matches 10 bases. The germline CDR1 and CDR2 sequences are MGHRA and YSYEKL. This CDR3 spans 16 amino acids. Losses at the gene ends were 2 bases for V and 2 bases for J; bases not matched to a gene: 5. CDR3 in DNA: TGCGCCAGCAGCCAAAGGCTAGCGGGAGTTCAAGAGACCCAGTACTTC. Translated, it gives CASSQRLAGVQETQYF.

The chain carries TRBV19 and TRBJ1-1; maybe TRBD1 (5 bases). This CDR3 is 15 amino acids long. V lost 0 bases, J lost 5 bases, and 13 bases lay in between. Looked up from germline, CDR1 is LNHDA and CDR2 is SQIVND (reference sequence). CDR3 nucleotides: TGTGCCAGTAGTATAGATATATCAGGGACGACTGAAGCTTTCTTT. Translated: CASSIDISGTTEAFF.

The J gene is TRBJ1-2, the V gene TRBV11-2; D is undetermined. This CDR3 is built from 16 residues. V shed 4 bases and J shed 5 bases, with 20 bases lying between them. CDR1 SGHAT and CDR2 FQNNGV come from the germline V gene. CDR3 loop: CASSSPYGLGDYGYTF. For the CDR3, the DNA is TGTGCCAGCAGCTCACCTTACGGTCTAGGCGATTATGGCTACACCTTC.

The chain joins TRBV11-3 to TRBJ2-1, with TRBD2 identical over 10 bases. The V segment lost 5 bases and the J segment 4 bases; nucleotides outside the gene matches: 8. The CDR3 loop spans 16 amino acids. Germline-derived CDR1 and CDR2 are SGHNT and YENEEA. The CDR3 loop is CASSPRVAGGYNEQFF. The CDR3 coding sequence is TGTGCCAGCAGCCCCCGGGTAGCGGGGGGATACAATGAGCAGTTCTTC.

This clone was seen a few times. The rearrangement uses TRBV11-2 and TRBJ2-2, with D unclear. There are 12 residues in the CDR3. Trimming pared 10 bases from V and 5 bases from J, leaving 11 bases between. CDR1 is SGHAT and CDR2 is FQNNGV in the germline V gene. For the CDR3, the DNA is TGTGCCACCATGGGTAGAACCGGGGAGCTGTTTTTT. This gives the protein CATMGRTGELFF.

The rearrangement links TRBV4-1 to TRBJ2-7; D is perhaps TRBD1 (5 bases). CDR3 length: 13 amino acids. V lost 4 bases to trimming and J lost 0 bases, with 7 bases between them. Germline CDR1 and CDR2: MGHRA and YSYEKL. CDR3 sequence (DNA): TGCGCCAGCAGCCCGACAGTCTCCTACGAGCAGTACTTC. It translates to CASSPTVSYEQYF.

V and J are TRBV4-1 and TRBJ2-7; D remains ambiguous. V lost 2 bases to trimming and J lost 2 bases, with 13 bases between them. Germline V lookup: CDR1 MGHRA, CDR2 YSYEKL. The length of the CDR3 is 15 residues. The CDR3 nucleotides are TGCGCCAGCAGCCAAATTAACGGGCCGACCTACGAGCAGTACTTC. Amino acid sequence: CASSQINGPTYEQYF.

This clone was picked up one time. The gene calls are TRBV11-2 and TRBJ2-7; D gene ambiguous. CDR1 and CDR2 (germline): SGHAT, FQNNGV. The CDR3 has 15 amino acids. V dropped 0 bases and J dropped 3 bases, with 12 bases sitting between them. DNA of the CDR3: TGTGCCAGCAGCTTAGAGACACGGATTGACTACGAGCAGTACTTC. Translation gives CASSLETRIDYEQYF.

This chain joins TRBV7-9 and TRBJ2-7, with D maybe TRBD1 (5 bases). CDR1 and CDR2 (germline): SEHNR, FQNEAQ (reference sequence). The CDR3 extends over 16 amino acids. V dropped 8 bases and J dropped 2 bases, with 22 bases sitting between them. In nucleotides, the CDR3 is TGTGCCAGCTCCCATGATGGAACAGGTGTGACCTACGAGCAGTACTTC. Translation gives CASSHDGTGVTYEQYF. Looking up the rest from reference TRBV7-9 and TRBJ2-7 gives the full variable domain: DTGVSQNPRHKITKRGQNVTFRCDPISEHNRLYWYRQTLGQGPEFLTYFQNEAQLEKSRLLSDRFSAERPKGSFSTLEIQRTEQGDSAMYLCASSHDGTGVTYEQYFGPGTRLTVT.

The CDR3 nucleotides are TGTGCCAGCATCACTAGGGGGGGCAATCAGCCCCAGCATTTT. Protein: CASITRGGNQPQHF. The chain has TRBV6-1 and TRBJ1-5; D possibly corresponds to TRBD1 (6 bases). The V gene lost 7 bases and the J gene lost 2 bases, with 12 bases spanning the gap. The CDR3 runs 14 residues. CDR1 MNHNS and CDR2 SASEGT come from the germline V gene.

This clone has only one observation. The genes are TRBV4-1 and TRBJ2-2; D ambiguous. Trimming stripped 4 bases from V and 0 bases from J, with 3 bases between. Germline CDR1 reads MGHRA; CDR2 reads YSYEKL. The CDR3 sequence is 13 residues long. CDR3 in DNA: TGCGCCAGCAGCCCTTCGAACACCGGGGAGCTGTTTTTT. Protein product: CASSPSNTGELFF.

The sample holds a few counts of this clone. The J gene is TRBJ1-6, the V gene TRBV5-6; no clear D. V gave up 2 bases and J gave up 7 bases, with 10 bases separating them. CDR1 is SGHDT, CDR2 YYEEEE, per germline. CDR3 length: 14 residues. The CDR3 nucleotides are TGTGCCAGCAGCTTTCGCGGGAGCAATTCACCCCTCCACTTT. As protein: CASSFRGSNSPLHF.

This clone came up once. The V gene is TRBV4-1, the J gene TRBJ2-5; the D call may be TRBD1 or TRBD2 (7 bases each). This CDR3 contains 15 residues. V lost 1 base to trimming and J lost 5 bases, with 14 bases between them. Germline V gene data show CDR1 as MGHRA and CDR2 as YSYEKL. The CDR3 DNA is TGCGCCAGCAGCCAAGGGGGAGGGGGCAGTGAGACCCAGTACTTC. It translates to CASSQGGGGSETQYF.